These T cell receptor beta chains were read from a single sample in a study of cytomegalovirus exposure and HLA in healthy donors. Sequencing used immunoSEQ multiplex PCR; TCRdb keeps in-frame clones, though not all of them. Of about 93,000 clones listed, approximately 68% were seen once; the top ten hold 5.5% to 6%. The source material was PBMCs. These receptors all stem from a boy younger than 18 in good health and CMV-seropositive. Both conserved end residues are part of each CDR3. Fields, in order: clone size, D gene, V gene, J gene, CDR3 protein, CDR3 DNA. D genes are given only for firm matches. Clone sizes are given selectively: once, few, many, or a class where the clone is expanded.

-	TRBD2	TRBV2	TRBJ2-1	CASSERTSGRGEQFF	TGTGCCAGCAGCGAAAGGACTAGCGGGAGAGGTGAGCAGTTCTTC
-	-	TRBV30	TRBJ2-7	CAWSLGPYEQYF	TGTGCCTGGAGTCTCGGTCCCTACGAGCAGTACTTC
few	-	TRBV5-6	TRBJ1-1	CASSLGTGRSTEAFF	TGTGCCAGCAGCTTGGGGACGGGAAGGAGCACTGAAGCTTTCTTT
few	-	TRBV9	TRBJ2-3	CASSVGLADTQYF	TGTGCCAGCAGCGTAGGGCTCGCAGATACGCAGTATTTT
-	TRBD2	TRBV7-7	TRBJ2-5	CASSFGTTQETQYF	TGTGCTAGCAGCTTCGGGACTACACAAGAGACCCAGTACTTC
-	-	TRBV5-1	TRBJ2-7	CASSPNPPGYEQYF	TGCGCCAGCAGCCCCAACCCTCCAGGCTACGAGCAGTACTTC
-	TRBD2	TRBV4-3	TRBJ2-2	CASSQEALAGVGELFF	TGCGCCAGCAGCCAAGAAGCGTTAGCGGGAGTGGGGGAGCTGTTTTTT
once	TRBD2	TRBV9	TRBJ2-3	CASSVGMGLGTDTQYF	TGTGCCAGCAGCGTAGGAATGGGACTAGGCACAGATACGCAGTATTTT
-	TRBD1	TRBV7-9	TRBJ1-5	CASSPGQENQPQHF	TGTGCCAGCAGCCCTGGACAGGAGAATCAGCCCCAGCATTTT
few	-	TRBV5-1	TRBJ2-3	CASSRTGRQGATDTQYF	TGCGCCAGCAGCCGGACGGGGAGGCAGGGTGCCACAGATACGCAGTATTTT
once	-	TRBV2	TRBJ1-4	CASSIRWEEKLFF	TGTGCCAGCAGTATAAGGTGGGAGGAAAAACTGTTTTTT
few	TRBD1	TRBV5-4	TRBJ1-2	CASSLGNRGSLYGYTF	TGTGCCAGCAGCTTGGGCAACAGGGGATCGCTCTATGGCTACACCTTC
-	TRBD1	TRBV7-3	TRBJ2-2	CASSAQGTGELFF	TGTGCCAGCAGCGCACAGGGGACCGGGGAGCTGTTTTTT
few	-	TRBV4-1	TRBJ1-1	CASSQDHGGTEAFF	TGCGCCAGCAGCCAAGATCACGGGGGGACTGAAGCTTTCTTT
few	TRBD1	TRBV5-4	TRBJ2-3	CASSGRDRGTDTQYF	TGTGCCAGCAGCGGCCGGGACAGGGGCACAGATACGCAGTATTTT
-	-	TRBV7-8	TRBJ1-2	CASSRVGGTHQQGYTF	TGTGCCAGCAGCCGTGTGGGGGGGACCCACCAGCAGGGCTACACCTTC
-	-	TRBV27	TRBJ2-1	CASSLKGAGPSPPKKFF	TGTGCCAGCAGTTTAAAGGGCGCGGGACCTTCCCCGCCAAAGAAGTTCTTC
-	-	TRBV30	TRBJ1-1	CAWSLTGANTEAFF	TGTGCCTGGAGTCTCACAGGAGCGAACACTGAAGCTTTCTTT
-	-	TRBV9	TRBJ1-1	CASSEGGQGGTEAFF	TGTGCCAGCAGCGAGGGGGGGCAGGGAGGCACTGAAGCTTTCTTT
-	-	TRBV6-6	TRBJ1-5	CASSPRGTYQPQHF	TGTGCCAGCAGTCCCCGTGGGACTTATCAGCCCCAGCATTTT
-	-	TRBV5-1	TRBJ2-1	CASSLGQGDYNEQFF	TGCGCCAGCAGCTTGGGCCAGGGTGACTACAATGAGCAGTTCTTC
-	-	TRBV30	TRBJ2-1	CAWSRGGTYNEQFF	TGTGCCTGGAGTAGAGGTGGAACCTACAATGAGCAGTTCTTC
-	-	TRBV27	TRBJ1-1	CASSSDRSGTEAFF	TGTGCCAGCAGTTCCGACCGGTCGGGCACTGAAGCTTTCTTT
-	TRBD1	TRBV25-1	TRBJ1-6	CASSDSTGAVNSPLHF	TGTGCCAGCAGTGATTCTACAGGGGCCGTTAATTCACCCCTCCACTTT
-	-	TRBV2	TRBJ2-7	CASSRGGDSYEQYF	TGTGCCAGCAGTAGGGGGGGAGACTCCTACGAGCAGTACTTC
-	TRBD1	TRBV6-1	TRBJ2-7	CASSARDSYSYEQYF	TGTGCCAGCAGTGCCCGGGACAGTTACTCCTACGAGCAGTACTTC
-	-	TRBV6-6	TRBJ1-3	CASSEEAEYSGNTIYF	TGTGCCAGCTCAGAGGAGGCAGAATACTCTGGAAACACCATATATTTT
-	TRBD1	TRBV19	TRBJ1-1	CASSKGQLRTSWNTEAFF	TGTGCCAGTAGTAAGGGACAGTTAAGGACCTCGTGGAACACTGAAGCTTTCTTT
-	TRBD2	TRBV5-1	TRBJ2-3	CASSNSGTSGTDTQYF	TGCGCCAGCAGCAACAGCGGGACTAGCGGCACAGATACGCAGTATTTT
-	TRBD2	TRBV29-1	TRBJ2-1	CSDEWEGGNYNEQFF	TGCAGCGATGAATGGGAGGGAGGGAACTACAATGAGCAGTTCTTC
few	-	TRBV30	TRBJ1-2	CAWRGGTPGYTF	TGTGCCTGGAGGGGAGGGACACCGGGCTACACCTTC
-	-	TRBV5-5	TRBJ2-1	CASSLGLPLYEQFF	TGTGCCAGCAGCTTAGGACTGCCTTTGTATGAGCAGTTCTTC
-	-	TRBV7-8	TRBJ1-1	CASSILVSGTLNTEAFF	TGCGCCAGCAGCATATTAGTTTCCGGGACACTCAACACTGAAGCTTTCTTT
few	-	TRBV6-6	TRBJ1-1	CASSYNRDGTEAFF	TGTGCCAGCAGTTACAACAGGGATGGTACTGAAGCTTTCTTT
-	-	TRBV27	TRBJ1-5	CASSPSRRDQPQHF	TGTGCCAGCAGTCCCTCGAGGAGGGATCAGCCCCAGCATTTT
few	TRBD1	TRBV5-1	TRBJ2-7	CASSRDRGTYEQYF	TGCGCCAGCAGCCGGGACAGGGGAACCTACGAGCAGTACTTC
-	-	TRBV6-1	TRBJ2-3	CASSSDIGTDTQYF	TGTGCCAGCAGTTCCGACATTGGCACAGATACGCAGTATTTT
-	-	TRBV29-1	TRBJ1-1	CSAQGFGGTEAFF	TGCAGCGCCCAGGGGTTTGGGGGCACTGAAGCTTTCTTT
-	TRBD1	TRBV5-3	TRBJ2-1	CARSIDRGSTRHNEQFF	TGTGCCAGAAGCATAGACAGGGGGTCCACTCGGCACAATGAGCAGTTCTTC
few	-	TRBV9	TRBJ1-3	CASSGSLGGYSGNTIYF	TGTGCCAGCAGCGGTAGTTTGGGGGGATACTCTGGAAACACCATATATTTT
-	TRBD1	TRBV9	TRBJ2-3	CASSVGDSMGTDTQYF	TGTGCCAGCAGCGTAGGGGACAGTATGGGCACAGATACGCAGTATTTT
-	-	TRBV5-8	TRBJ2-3	CASSLTGHRADTQYF	TGTGCCAGCAGCTTGACAGGCCACAGGGCAGATACGCAGTATTTT
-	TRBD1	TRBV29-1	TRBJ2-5	CSAGNRGSVETQYF	TGCAGCGCTGGGAACAGGGGATCTGTCGAGACCCAGTACTTC
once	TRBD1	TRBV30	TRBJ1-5	CAWSVTGGDQPQNF	TGTGCCTGGAGTGTCACAGGGGGGGATCAGCCCCAGAATTTT
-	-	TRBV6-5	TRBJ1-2	CASSPQSNYGYTF	TGTGCCAGCAGTCCACAGAGTAACTATGGCTACACCTTC